What follows are 32 T cell receptor beta chains derived from one specimen sequenced in a study of control samples from healthy donors and cancer patients. Measured with immunoSEQ multiplex PCR; TCRdb has only the in-frame clones, and not every one. The sample shows 40,000 to 60,000 clones, 87% of them seen only once. The sequenced sample was PBMCs. These receptors were obtained from a man aged 55 to 70 with head and neck cancer.

J is TRBJ2-3 and V is TRBV7-9; D may be TRBD2 (5 bases). V dropped 3 bases and J dropped 0 bases, with 10 bases sitting between them. The CDR3 totals 15 residues. Per the germline V gene, CDR1 is SEHNR and CDR2 is FQNEAQ (reference sequence). CDR3 DNA: TGTGCCAGCAGCTTGAGGGCAATTAGCACAGATACGCAGTATTTT. Protein product: CASSLRAISTDTQYF.

V and J are TRBV2 and TRBJ1-2; maybe TRBD1 (6 bases). Looked up from germline, CDR1 is SNHLY and CDR2 is FYNNEI. This CDR3 spans 13 amino acids. Trimming took off 6 bases at V and 7 bases at J, with 15 bases between the two ends. The CDR3 is CASRGQGRGGYTF. Here the CDR3 DNA reads TGTGCCAGCAGAGGCCAGGGGCGCGGTGGCTACACCTTC.

The chain combines TRBV18 with TRBJ2-5; D gene ambiguous. This CDR3 has 12 amino acids. The ends were cut back, 3 bases at V and 4 bases at J, with 6 bases in the middle. Germline CDR1 and CDR2: KGHSH and LQKENI. The CDR3 DNA reads TGTGCCAGCTCACCGGACGGAGAGACCCAGTACTTC. This sequence encodes CASSPDGETQYF.

The rearrangement links TRBV30 to TRBJ1-5; TRBD1 aligns across 7 bases. Germline V CDR1 and CDR2: GTSNPN, SVGIG (reference sequence). This CDR3 region has 18 residues. V dropped 2 bases and J dropped 3; count of bases not matched to a gene: 16. The CDR3 spells CAWSNNWFFGTDNQPQHF. The CDR3, as DNA: TGTGCCTGGAGTAATAATTGGTTTTTCGGGACAGACAATCAGCCCCAGCATTTT.

The chain is built from TRBV18 and TRBJ2-5; D is undetermined. V was pared by 3 bases and J by 5 bases, with 10 bases between. Germline V gives CDR1 KGHSH, CDR2 LQKENI. The CDR3 sequence is 13 residues long. The chain's CDR3 is CASSPTGAETQYF. The CDR3, as DNA: TGTGCCAGCTCACCTACCGGAGCGGAGACCCAGTACTTC.

The genes are TRBV6-5 and TRBJ1-5, with D hard to call. Germline assignment: CDR1 MNHEY and CDR2 SVGAGI. The V end lost 6 bases, the J end lost 5 bases, and 14 bases lay between the germline ends. The CDR3 extends over 14 amino acids. DNA of the CDR3: TGTGCCAGCAGGAACTCAGGTTCCCATCAGCCCCAGCATTTT. Translated, it gives CASRNSGSHQPQHF.

CDR3 coding DNA: TGTGCCAGCAGCCAACCAACCGGGACAGGGGGCTACACCATATATTTT. Residues: CASSQPTGTGGYTIYF. The rearrangement joins TRBV3-1 (or the pseudogene TRBV3-2) to TRBJ1-3; 12 bases match TRBD1. The length of the CDR3 is 16 residues. The germline gives CDR1 LGHDT, CDR2 YNNKEL (reference sequence). Losses at the gene ends were 2 bases for V and 8 bases for J; bases not matched to a gene: 7.

The rearrangement uses TRBV21-1 and TRBJ1-2; the table's D call, TRBD1, has no DNA check behind it. TRBV21-1 is classified as a pseudogene. This CDR3 spans 16 amino acids. CDR3: CASSKARQGMDYGYTF. CDR3 nucleotides: TGTGCCAGCAGCAAAGCCAGACAGGGAATGGACTATGGCTACACCTTC.

V is TRBV18 and J is TRBJ1-1; D possibly corresponds to TRBD1 (5 bases). The length of the CDR3 is 15 residues. Trimming shortened V by 4 bases and J by 4 bases, and 16 bases separated the two germline ends. Germline V gene lookup returns CDR1 KGHSH and CDR2 LQKENI. The CDR3 loop reads CASSRSREVGTEAFF. CDR3 in DNA: TGTGCCAGCTCACGGAGCAGGGAGGTGGGCACTGAAGCTTTCTTT.

In this sample, this clone turned up once. V usage is TRBV20-1 and J usage is TRBJ2-7; D is unresolved. This CDR3 is 12 amino acids long. V shed 3 bases and J shed 5 bases, with 11 bases lying between them. CDR1 and CDR2 (germline): DFQATT, SNEGSKA (reference sequence). The CDR3 region is CSASRGRDEQYF. CDR3 nucleotide sequence: TGCAGTGCTAGTAGAGGCCGGGACGAGCAGTACTTC.

This rearrangement joins TRBV5-8 to TRBJ1-1; D ambiguous. The V end was cut by 4 bases, the J end by 7 bases, with 23 bases between. The CDR3 length is 16 residues. In germline, CDR1 is SGHTS, CDR2 YDEGEE. DNA for the CDR3: TGTGCCAGCAGCGAGGCAAGCGGGTTGTTGATTGATGAAGCTTTCTTT. It translates to CASSEASGLLIDEAFF. The whole variable domain, filled in from reference TRBV5-8 and TRBJ1-1, reads EAGVTQSPTHLIKTRGQQATLRCSPISGHTSVYWYQQALGLGLQFLLWYDEGEERNRGNFPPRFSGRQFPNYSSELNVNALELEDSALYLCASSEASGLLIDEAFFGQGTRLTVV.

The gene calls are TRBV3-1 (or the pseudogene TRBV3-2) and TRBJ2-1, with D possibly being TRBD1 or TRBD2 (5 bases each). Per germline, CDR1 LGHDT and CDR2 YNNKEL (reference sequence). The CDR3 spans 16 residues. V shed 4 bases and J shed 2 bases, with 15 bases lying between them. Written as DNA, the CDR3 is TGTGCCAGCAGCCTCCTAGAGGGGCGGCCCTACAATGAGCAGTTCTTC. Translated: CASSLLEGRPYNEQFF.

The chain joins TRBV6-2 or TRBV6-3 to TRBJ1-1; tentative D call: TRBD1 (6 bases). Trimming took off 6 bases at V and 2 bases at J, with 28 bases between the two ends. The CDR3 runs to 19 residues. Germline lookup yields CDR1 MNHEY and CDR2 SVGEGT. The CDR3, as DNA: TGTGCCAGCAGCACCTTACTTAACAGGACAGCCCAGCCTAACACTGAAGCTTTCTTT. This sequence encodes CASSTLLNRTAQPNTEAFF.

Concerning this clone: Other DNA sequences in this specimen translate into the identical CDR3. The chain joins TRBV7-8 to TRBJ1-2; 8 bases align to TRBD1. The ends lost 1 base at V and 3 bases at J; junction bases unmatched: 4. The germline CDR1 and CDR2 sequences are SGHVS and FQNEAQ. This CDR3 is 15 amino acids long. The CDR3 spells CASSLVGDRHYGYTF. CDR3 DNA: TGTGCCAGCAGCTTAGTTGGGGACAGGCACTATGGCTACACCTTC. Filled out from reference TRBV7-8 and TRBJ1-2, the complete variable domain reads GAGVSQSPRYKVAKRGQDVALRCDPISGHVSLFWYQQALGQGPEFLTYFQNEAQLDKSGLPSDRFFAERPEGSVSTLKIQRTQQEDSAVYLCASSLVGDRHYGYTFGSGTRLTVV.

As DNA, the CDR3 is TGTGCCAGCAGCCAATACAGGGATGGGAACACCATATATTTT. It yields the protein CASSQYRDGNTIYF. The chain couples TRBV3-1 (or the pseudogene TRBV3-2) to TRBJ1-3; TRBD1 might be the D (6 bases). Germline V gene lookup returns CDR1 LGHDT and CDR2 YNNKEL (reference sequence). This CDR3 is 14 amino acids long. V was pared by 2 bases and J by 7 bases, with 12 bases between.

This clone was seen once. V and J are TRBV24-1 and TRBJ2-5; 7 nucleotides line up with TRBD2. Germline values: CDR1 KGHDR, CDR2 SFDVKD. The V gene end was trimmed by 3 bases and the J gene end by 0 bases; junction bases not matched to a gene: 6. The CDR3 sequence is 16 residues long. DNA for the CDR3: TGTGCCACCAGTGATGCGACTAGCCTGTACCAAGAGACCCAGTACTTC. Its translation is CATSDATSLYQETQYF.

The chain carries TRBV27 and TRBJ2-6; 8 bases fit TRBD1. CDR1 and CDR2 from the germline V gene are MNHEY and SMNVEV (reference sequence). The CDR3 covers 16 residues. V trimming: 2 bases; J trimming: 0 bases; junction bases outside the gene matches: 0. The CDR3 reads CASSLTGGSGANVLTF. The CDR3 DNA reads as TGTGCCAGCAGTTTAACAGGGGGCTCTGGGGCCAACGTCCTGACTTTC.

The CDR3 region is CASSQFPPDRTGANVLTF. The CDR3 nucleotides are TGCGCCAGCAGCCAATTTCCACCAGACCGTACCGGGGCCAACGTCCTGACTTTC. V and J are TRBV4-3 and TRBJ2-6; D is undetermined. This CDR3 is 18 amino acids long. V gave up 2 bases and J gave up 4 bases, with 18 bases separating them. Germline V lookup: CDR1 LGHNA, CDR2 YSLEER.

V usage is TRBV28 and J usage is TRBJ1-5, with D perhaps matching TRBD1 (5 bases). The germline gives CDR1 MDHEN, CDR2 SYDVKM. Trimming cost V 7 bases and J 6 bases, with 16 bases left between them. This CDR3 comprises 14 residues. Written as DNA, the CDR3 is TGTGCCAGCACCACGCGAGGGGTAGTTCAGCCCCAGCATTTT. Protein product: CASTTRGVVQPQHF.

As to this clone: The sample holds other DNA sequences that translate to the same CDR3. The genes are TRBV11-3 and TRBJ1-1; D gene ambiguous. CDR1 and CDR2 (germline): SGHNT, YENEEA. V lost 5 bases and J 4 bases, leaving 11 bases between the germline ends. The CDR3 has 13 amino acids. The CDR3: CASSLGRSTEAFF. The CDR3 coding sequence is TGTGCCAGCAGCCTAGGACGGAGCACTGAAGCTTTCTTT.

This clone was counted once. J is TRBJ1-1 and V is TRBV11-2, with D unclear. V lost 2 bases and J 6 bases, leaving 10 bases between the germline ends. The CDR3 extends over 13 amino acids. Germline-derived CDR1 and CDR2 are SGHAT and FQNNGV. CDR3 amino acids: CASSLSAGSEAFF. As DNA, the CDR3 is TGTGCCAGCAGCTTATCCGCCGGGTCTGAAGCTTTCTTT.

This chain links TRBV29-1 with TRBJ1-4; a possible D gene is TRBD1 (5 bases). V shed 3 bases and J shed 8 bases, with 7 bases lying between them. CDR1 is SQVTM, CDR2 ANQGSEA, per germline. The CDR3 length is 11 residues. The CDR3 sequence is CSVEKGEKLFF. DNA of the CDR3: TGCAGCGTTGAGAAGGGGGAAAAACTGTTTTTT.

This chain joins TRBV12-3 or TRBV12-4 and TRBJ1-1, with D possibly TRBD1 on 5 matching bases. Trimming took off 5 bases at V and 11 bases at J, with 15 bases between the two ends. This CDR3 spans 12 amino acids. In nucleotides, the CDR3 is TGTGCCAGCAGTCCTACCCTTGGGGGGGCTTTCTTT. Protein product: CASSPTLGGAFF.

The chain recombines TRBV5-5 with TRBJ1-2; 9 positions agree with TRBD1. The CDR3 extends over 19 amino acids. Germline assignment: CDR1 SGHKS and CDR2 YYEKEE (reference sequence). J gave up 13 bases and V 3 bases, and 28 bases lay outside the gene matches. The CDR3 nucleotides read TGTGCCAGCAGCTCTAACCCCGTCAATCCCCCACGGACAGGGGATCGCTTCACCTTC. It yields the protein CASSSNPVNPPRTGDRFTF. Full variable domain (missing parts from reference TRBV5-5 and TRBJ1-2): DAGVTQSPTHLIKTRGQQVTLRCSPISGHKSVSWYQQVLGQGPQFIFQYYEKEERGRGNFPDRFSARQFPNYSSELNVNALLLGDSALYLCASSSNPVNPPRTGDRFTFGSGTRLTVV.

The chain joins TRBV11-2 to TRBJ2-1; TRBD2 aligns across 10 bases. The CDR3 runs to 15 residues. Trimming took 1 base from V and 6 from J; bases not matched to a gene: 3. Germline assignment: CDR1 SGHAT and CDR2 FQNNGV. The CDR3: CASSLGASGSNEQFF. In nucleotides, the CDR3 is TGTGCCAGCAGCTTAGGGGCTAGCGGGAGCAATGAGCAGTTCTTC.

This chain uses TRBV13 with TRBJ1-3; D may be TRBD1 (5 bases). Trimming shortened V by 7 bases and J by 0 bases, and 16 bases separated the two germline ends. Per the germline V gene, CDR1 is PRHDT and CDR2 is FYEKMQ (reference sequence). The CDR3 length is 16 residues. The CDR3 bases are TGTGCCAGCACTCGTCGTGTGGGGGACTCTGGAAACACCATATATTTT. As protein: CASTRRVGDSGNTIYF.

The chain combines TRBV4-3 with TRBJ2-1; 9 bases match TRBD2. J was trimmed by 0 bases and V by 2 bases; bases with no gene match: 5. In germline, CDR1 is LGHNA, CDR2 YSLEER. CDR3 size: 17 residues. CDR3 region: CASSQYVAGDSYNEQFF. CDR3 bases: TGCGCCAGCAGCCAATATGTAGCGGGAGACTCCTACAATGAGCAGTTCTTC.

The CDR3 spells CSASGRAGGPFINSGELFF. Written as DNA, the CDR3 is TGCAGTGCTAGTGGTCGAGCGGGGGGTCCTTTTATTAACTCCGGGGAGCTGTTTTTT. The chain combines TRBV20-1 with TRBJ2-2; 9 bases match TRBD2. The CDR3 runs to 19 residues. Germline assignment: CDR1 DFQATT and CDR2 SNEGSKA (reference sequence). The J segment lost 6 bases and the V segment lost 3 bases, leaving 20 bases of the junction unmatched.

V gene TRBV4-3 combines with J gene TRBJ2-1, with 9 bases identical to TRBD2. This CDR3 has 15 residues. Germline CDR1 and CDR2: LGHNA and YSLEER. The J segment lost 8 bases and the V segment lost 3 bases, leaving 8 bases of the junction unmatched. The chain's CDR3 is CASSQLTSGGDEQFF. CDR3 nucleotides: TGCGCCAGCAGCCAGTTGACTAGCGGCGGCGATGAGCAGTTCTTC.

This clone appeared once. J is TRBJ2-3 and V is TRBV23-1, with D tentatively TRBD2 (6 bases). TRBV23-1 belongs to the ORF category, with a function that is uncertain. V was clipped by 3 bases and J by 2 bases, with 24 bases between them. CDR3 length: 19 residues. CDR3 bases: TGCGCCAGCAGTCATGAGGGTTCCCCGGGGGTGCGAGACACAGATACGCAGTATTTT. It translates to CASSHEGSPGVRDTDTQYF.

This clone is a singleton in its sample. The CDR3 sequence is CASSEEAGLYGYTF. The DNA for the CDR3 is TGTGCCAGCAGTGAAGAGGCAGGCCTCTATGGCTACACCTTC. The chain employs TRBV2 and TRBJ1-2; unclear D gene. The germline gives CDR1 SNHLY, CDR2 FYNNEI. CDR3 length: 14 amino acids. V was shortened by 1 base and J by 4 bases, with 10 bases between the two germline ends.

This sequence joins TRBV25-1 and TRBJ2-2; TRBD1 matches 11 bases. The CDR3 is made up of 18 amino acids. V dropped 4 bases and J dropped 3; count of bases not matched to a gene: 10. Per the germline V gene, CDR1 is MGHDK and CDR2 is SYGVNS. CDR3 coding DNA: TGTGCCAGCAGTGCCTCCCCGGACAGGGGGCGGTACACCGGGGAGCTGTTTTTT. This sequence encodes CASSASPDRGRYTGELFF. Full variable domain (rest looked up from reference TRBV25-1 and TRBJ2-2): EADIYQTPRYLVIGTGKKITLECSQTMGHDKMYWYQQDPGMELHLIHYSYGVNSTEKGDLSSESTVSRIRTEHFPLTLESARPSHTSQYLCASSASPDRGRYTGELFFGEGSRLTVL.